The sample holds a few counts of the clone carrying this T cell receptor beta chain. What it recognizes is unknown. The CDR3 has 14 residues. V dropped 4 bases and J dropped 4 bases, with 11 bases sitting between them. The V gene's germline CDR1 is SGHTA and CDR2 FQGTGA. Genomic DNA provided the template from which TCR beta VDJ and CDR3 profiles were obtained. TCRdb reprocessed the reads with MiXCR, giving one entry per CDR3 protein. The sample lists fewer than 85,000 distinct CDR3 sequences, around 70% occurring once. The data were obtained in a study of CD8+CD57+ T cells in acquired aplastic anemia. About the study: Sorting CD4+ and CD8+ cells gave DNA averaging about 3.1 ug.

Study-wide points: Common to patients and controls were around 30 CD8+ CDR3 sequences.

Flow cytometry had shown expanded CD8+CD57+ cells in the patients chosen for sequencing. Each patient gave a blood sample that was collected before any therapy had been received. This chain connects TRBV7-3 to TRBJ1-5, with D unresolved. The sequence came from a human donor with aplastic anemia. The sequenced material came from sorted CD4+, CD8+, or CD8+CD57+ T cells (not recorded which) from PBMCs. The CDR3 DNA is TGTGCCAGCAGCTCCGGCCCCGGGAATCAGCCCCAGCATTTT. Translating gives CASSSGPGNQPQHF.